The clone carrying this T cell receptor (beta chain) is called medium-sized based on its frequency. Antigen specificity is unknown. The sample belongs to a study of T cell clusters in autoimmune cytopenias. Whole-study results and caveats: Primary autoimmune cytopenia patients seemingly lacked the physiological T cell clusters found in healthy donors. Healthy donors had about 3.1-fold more exclusive TRB clusters than active autoimmune hepatitis patients.

Each sample's input was approximately 0.25 ug genomic DNA, 38,000 or so genome equivalents. TRB rearrangements were amplified by touch-down multiplex PCR with mixed TRB-A/B primers. TCRdb re-called the multiplex PCR reads and gives one entry per CDR3 protein, without DNA. Its table records thousands of distinct CDR3 sequences. This TCR was sampled from a human donor with an autoimmune cytopenia or autoimmune hepatitis (not recorded which). The sequenced sample was peripheral blood.

This chain's CDR3 is CASSLDQSSYNEQFF. V and J are TRBV27 and TRBJ2-1. This CDR3 is built from 15 residues. The germline CDR1 and CDR2 sequences are MNHEY and SMNVEV (reference sequence).